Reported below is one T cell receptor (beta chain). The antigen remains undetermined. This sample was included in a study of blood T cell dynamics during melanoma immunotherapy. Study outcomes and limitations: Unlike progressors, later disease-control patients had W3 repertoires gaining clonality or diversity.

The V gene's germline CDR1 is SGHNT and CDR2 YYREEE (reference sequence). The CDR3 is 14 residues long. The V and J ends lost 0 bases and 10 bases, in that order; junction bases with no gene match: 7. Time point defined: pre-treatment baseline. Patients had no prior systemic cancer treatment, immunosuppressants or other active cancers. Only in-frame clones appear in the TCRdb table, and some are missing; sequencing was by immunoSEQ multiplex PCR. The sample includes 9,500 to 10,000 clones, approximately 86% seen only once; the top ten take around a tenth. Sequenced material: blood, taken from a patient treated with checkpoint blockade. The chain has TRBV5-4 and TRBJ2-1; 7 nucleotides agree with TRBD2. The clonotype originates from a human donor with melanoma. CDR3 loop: CASSLAWASGEQFF. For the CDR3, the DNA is TGTGCCAGCAGCTTGGCCTGGGCTAGCGGCGAGCAGTTCTTC.